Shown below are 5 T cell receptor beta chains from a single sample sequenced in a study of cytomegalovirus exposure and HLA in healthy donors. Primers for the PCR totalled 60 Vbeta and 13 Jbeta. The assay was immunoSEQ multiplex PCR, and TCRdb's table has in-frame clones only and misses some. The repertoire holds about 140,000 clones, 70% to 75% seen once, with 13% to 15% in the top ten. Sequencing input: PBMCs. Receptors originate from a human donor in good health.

The CDR3 DNA reads TGTGCCAGCAGTTTTGACAGGGTCTTGTCCTATAGCAATCAGCCCCAGCATTTT. This sequence encodes CASSFDRVLSYSNQPQHF. The V and J genes are TRBV28 and TRBJ1-5; 7 nucleotides match TRBD1. The V gene's germline CDR1 is MDHEN and CDR2 SYDVKM. This CDR3 region has 18 residues. J was trimmed by 0 bases and V by 3 bases; bases with no gene match: 11.

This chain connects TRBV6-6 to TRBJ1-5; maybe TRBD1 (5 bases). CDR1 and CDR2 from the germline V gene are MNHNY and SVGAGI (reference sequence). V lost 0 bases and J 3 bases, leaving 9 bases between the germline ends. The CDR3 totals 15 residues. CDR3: CASSYSRGNNQPQHF. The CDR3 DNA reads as TGTGCCAGCAGTTACTCACGGGGGAACAATCAGCCCCAGCATTTT.

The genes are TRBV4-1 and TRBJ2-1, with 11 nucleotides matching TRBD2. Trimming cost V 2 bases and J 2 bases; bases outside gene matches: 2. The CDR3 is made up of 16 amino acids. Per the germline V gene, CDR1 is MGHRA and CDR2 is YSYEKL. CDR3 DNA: TGCGCCAGCAGCCAAAGACTAGCGGGAACCTACAATGAGCAGTTCTTC. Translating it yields CASSQRLAGTYNEQFF.

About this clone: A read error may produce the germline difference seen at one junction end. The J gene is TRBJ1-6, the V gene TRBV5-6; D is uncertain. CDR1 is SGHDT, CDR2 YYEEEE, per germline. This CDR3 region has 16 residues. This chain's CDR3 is CASRFGRASYNSPLHF. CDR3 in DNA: TGTGCCAGCCGCTTTGGGAGGGCCTCCTATAATTCACCCCTCCACTTT.

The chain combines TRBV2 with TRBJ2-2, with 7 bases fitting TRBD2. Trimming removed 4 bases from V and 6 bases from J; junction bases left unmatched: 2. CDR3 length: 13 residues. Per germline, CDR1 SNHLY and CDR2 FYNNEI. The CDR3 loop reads CASSARGAGELFF. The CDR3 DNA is TGTGCCAGCAGTGCCCGGGGGGCCGGGGAGCTGTTTTTT.